These T cell receptor beta chains were read from a single sample in a study of beta chain features in type 1 diabetes. The assay was immunoSEQ multiplex PCR, and TCRdb's table has in-frame clones only and misses some. Altogether 110,000 to 150,000 clones are present, about 10% being singletons, with the ten largest covering roughly 0.74%. The specimen was central memory CD4+ T cells from blood. These receptors originate from a man between 18 and 29 years old in good health. CDR3s include the opening cysteine and the closing phenylalanine or tryptophan. The D gene is left open where the match is weak. Clone size is stated in some rows and not others, as once, few, many or a class when expanded.

-	-	TRBV14	TRBJ2-5	CASSQDVERNQETQYF	TGTGCCAGCAGCCAAGATGTGGAGCGTAACCAAGAGACCCAGTACTTC
-	-	TRBV7-2	TRBJ1-4	CASSNRVPNEKLFF	TGTGCCAGCAGCAACAGGGTCCCTAATGAAAAACTGTTTTTT
TRBD1	few	TRBV19	TRBJ1-1	CASSLVGTGPEAFF	TGTGCCAGTAGCCTGGTAGGGACAGGGCCTGAAGCTTTCTTT
-	few	TRBV30	TRBJ1-2	CAWSPGITGYGYTF	TGTGCCTGGAGTCCAGGGATAACTGGCTATGGCTACACCTTC
TRBD1	few	TRBV7-9	TRBJ1-5	CASSTGTGVNPSNQPQHF	TGTGCCAGCAGCACCGGGACAGGGGTGAACCCTAGCAATCAGCCCCAGCATTTT
-	few	TRBV9	TRBJ1-3	CASSVGGPGNTIYF	TGTGCCAGCAGCGTAGGAGGGCCTGGAAACACCATATATTTT
-	-	TRBV30	TRBJ1-4	CAWSVHDEKLFF	TGTGCCTGGAGTGTACACGATGAAAAACTGTTTTTT
TRBD1	few	TRBV14	TRBJ1-3	CASSQGQGAGNTIYF	TGTGCCAGCAGCCAAGGACAGGGCGCTGGAAACACCATATATTTT
-	few	TRBV20-1	TRBJ2-5	CSAGKQETQYF	TGCAGTGCCGGGAAACAAGAGACCCAGTACTTC
TRBD2	-	TRBV11-2	TRBJ2-5	CASSRLAGQETQYF	TGTGCCAGCAGTCGACTAGCGGGCCAAGAGACCCAGTACTTC
-	-	TRBV7-9	TRBJ2-3	CASSSGQRTDTQYF	TGTGCCAGCAGCTCCGGACAGAGGACAGATACGCAGTATTTT
TRBD2	-	TRBV6-6	TRBJ2-1	CASSYIAGGYNEQFF	TGTGCCAGCAGTTACATAGCGGGGGGGTACAATGAGCAGTTCTTC
-	few	TRBV2	TRBJ2-1	CASTQDYSYNEQFF	TGTGCCAGCACCCAGGACTACTCCTACAATGAGCAGTTCTTC
TRBD2	-	TRBV5-1	TRBJ2-2	CASTDLAGGTGELFF	TGCGCCAGCACGGACCTAGCGGGGGGGACCGGGGAGCTGTTTTTT
-	-	TRBV30	TRBJ2-7	CAWSSGAYEQYF	TGTGCCTGGAGCAGCGGAGCCTACGAGCAGTACTTC
-	few	TRBV5-4	TRBJ2-3	CASSSQGLATDTQYF	TGTGCCAGCAGCTCTCAGGGACTTGCCACAGATACGCAGTATTTT
-	-	TRBV5-6	TRBJ1-2	CASSLGGAAGGYTF	TGTGCCAGCAGCTTGGGGGGCGCCGCGGGGGGCTACACCTTC
-	few	TRBV28	TRBJ1-6	CASSLDRTANSPLHF	TGTGCCAGCAGCCTTGATCGGACTGCTAATTCACCCCTCCACTTT
TRBD1	few	TRBV9	TRBJ2-1	CASSADRAYNEQFF	TGTGCCAGCAGCGCTGACAGGGCCTACAATGAGCAGTTCTTC
TRBD1	few	TRBV7-9	TRBJ2-3	CASSLTQGQGGTDTQYF	TGTGCCAGCAGCCTAACCCAAGGACAGGGCGGCACAGATACGCAGTATTTT
-	-	TRBV27	TRBJ2-2	CASSGRKGGLRTGELFF	TGTGCCAGCAGTGGGAGGAAAGGGGGCTTGAGAACCGGGGAGCTGTTTTTT
TRBD1	few	TRBV5-1	TRBJ2-7	CASSARDSRVSEQYF	TGCGCCAGCAGCGCCCGGGACAGCCGGGTTTCTGAGCAGTACTTC
TRBD1	few	TRBV7-9	TRBJ2-7	CAIGGQGYSYEQYF	TGTGCCATCGGTGGACAGGGCTACTCCTACGAGCAGTACTTC
-	-	TRBV6-6	TRBJ2-7	CASSRQSYEQYF	TGTGCCAGCAGTAGACAGTCCTACGAGCAGTACTTC
TRBD2	-	TRBV29-1	TRBJ2-7	CSVEFSGGAPYEQYF	TGCAGCGTTGAATTCTCGGGGGGGGCCCCCTACGAGCAGTACTTC
TRBD1	few	TRBV5-4	TRBJ2-7	CASSLGGTGSSEQYF	TGTGCCAGCAGCCTAGGGGGGACAGGGAGTAGCGAGCAGTACTTC
-	few	TRBV4-1	TRBJ2-2	CATGDFTGELFF	TGCGCCACTGGGGACTTCACCGGGGAGCTGTTTTTT
TRBD2	few	TRBV5-1	TRBJ2-7	CASTFLAGGTYEQYF	TGCGCCAGCACCTTCCTAGCGGGGGGAACCTACGAGCAGTACTTC
TRBD2	few	TRBV25-1	TRBJ2-3	CASRLTSGGTDTQYF	TGTGCCAGCAGATTGACTAGCGGGGGTACAGATACGCAGTATTTT
-	few	TRBV6-6	TRBJ2-1	CASSLLEGPGGDEQFF	TGTGCCAGCAGTTTATTAGAGGGACCGGGGGGCGATGAGCAGTTCTTC
TRBD1	few	TRBV4-3	TRBJ1-4	CASSRGQGGLPPNEKLFF	TGCGCCAGCAGCCGAGGACAGGGCGGGCTCCCACCTAATGAAAAACTGTTTTTT
-	few	TRBV28	TRBJ1-6	CASWAGPNSPLHF	TGTGCCAGCTGGGCAGGGCCCAATTCACCCCTCCACTTT
-	-	TRBV7-9	TRBJ2-2	CASSLETGRGFQSTGELFF	TGTGCCAGCAGCTTAGAAACGGGAAGAGGGTTTCAGAGCACCGGGGAGCTGTTTTTT
-	-	TRBV2	TRBJ1-4	CASSDRTDNEKLFF	TGTGCCAGCAGTGACCGGACAGACAATGAAAAACTGTTTTTT
-	-	TRBV7-8	TRBJ2-3	CASSFGYRDVKDTQYF	TGTGCCAGCAGCTTCGGGTACAGGGATGTGAAAGATACGCAGTATTTT
TRBD2	few	TRBV2	TRBJ2-5	CASRDAGGWAETQYF	TGTGCCAGCAGGGATGCGGGGGGGTGGGCAGAGACCCAGTACTTC
-	-	TRBV5-1	TRBJ2-5	CASSLDRRGRETQYF	TGCGCCAGCAGCTTGGATCGGAGGGGCCGGGAGACCCAGTACTTC
TRBD1	-	TRBV2	TRBJ1-2	CASRAGTGEFYGYTF	TGTGCCAGCAGGGCCGGGACAGGCGAGTTCTATGGCTACACCTTC
-	few	TRBV2	TRBJ1-2	CASRYRLTDYGYTF	TGTGCCAGCAGATACAGGCTAACGGACTATGGCTACACCTTC
TRBD2	many	TRBV6-6	TRBJ2-3	CASRPLSGLVTQYF	TGTGCCAGCAGGCCTCTTAGCGGGCTTGTTACGCAGTATTTT
-	few	TRBV10-3	TRBJ1-2	CAISETLTRENLITF	TGTGCCATCAGTGAGACGCTGACCAGGGAAAATCTCATCACCTTC
TRBD1	many	TRBV29-1	TRBJ1-1	CSPFGQGENTEAFF	TGCAGCCCGTTTGGACAGGGAGAGAACACTGAAGCTTTCTTT
-	few	TRBV19	TRBJ1-2	CASTTDRLFGYTF	TGTGCCAGTACCACCGACAGGTTGTTTGGCTACACCTTC
TRBD2	few	TRBV11-2	TRBJ2-1	CASSLGAGGYNEQFF	TGTGCCAGCAGCTTAGGAGCGGGGGGGTACAATGAGCAGTTCTTC
TRBD1	few	TRBV2	TRBJ1-4	CASSKGQGTTNEKLFF	TGTGCCAGCAGCAAAGGACAGGGTACCACTAATGAAAAACTGTTTTTT